This passage covers 11 T cell receptor beta chains from one sample sequenced in a study of T cell responses to AZD1222 COVID-19 vaccine. Here immunoSEQ multiplex PCR was the method, and the copy in TCRdb shows in-frame clones only, minus some. The data hold approximately 80,000 clones, with approximately 83% observed a single time. Sequenced material: peripheral blood, taken 28 days after the second AZD1222 dose. These TCRs come from an adult who received the AZD1222 COVID-19 vaccine.

The CDR3 spells CASSPPPVEGLDTEAFF. DNA of the CDR3: TGTGCCAGCTCACCACCGCCAGTGGAGGGGTTGGACACTGAAGCTTTCTTT. The chain recombines TRBV18 with TRBJ1-1; the D gene is possibly TRBD1 (5 bases). Trimming removed 0 bases from V and 3 bases from J, with 17 bases in between. From germline, CDR1 is KGHSH and CDR2 LQKENI. CDR3 length equals 17 residues.

V usage is TRBV4-1 and J usage is TRBJ1-1; D may be TRBD1 (6 bases). This CDR3 region has 15 residues. The germline CDR1 and CDR2 sequences are MGHRA and YSYEKL. V gave up 4 bases and J gave up 6 bases, with 18 bases separating them. CDR3 coding DNA: TGCGCCAGCAGCCCAGATCAGGCAGGGGCGGCTGAAGCTTTCTTT. Translation: CASSPDQAGAAEAFF.

The chain uses TRBV5-5 and TRBJ2-7; tentative D call: TRBD2 (5 bases). Germline CDR1 and CDR2: SGHKS and YYEKEE (reference sequence). Trimming shortened V by 3 bases and J by 7 bases, and 11 bases separated the two germline ends. This CDR3 has 12 amino acids. The CDR3 is CASSSRGMEQYF. The CDR3 DNA reads as TGTGCCAGCAGCTCCCGAGGGATGGAGCAGTACTTC.

This sequence joins TRBV27 and TRBJ1-1; D is perhaps TRBD1 (5 bases). Trimming removed 5 bases from V and 5 bases from J, with 21 bases in between. The CDR3 spans 16 residues. The germline CDR1 and CDR2 sequences are MNHEY and SMNVEV (reference sequence). CDR3 in amino acids: CASSPGPTPLGTEAFF. In nucleotides, the CDR3 is TGTGCCAGCAGTCCGGGACCGACACCCCTAGGGACTGAAGCTTTCTTT.

The V and J genes are TRBV5-1 and TRBJ1-4; TRBD1 aligns across 7 bases. The germline V gene has CDR1 SGHRS and CDR2 YFSETQ. The CDR3 contains 16 residues. J lost 6 bases, V lost 0 bases, and 8 bases had no gene match. CDR3 protein: CASSLARGGLDEKLFF. CDR3 sequence (DNA): TGCGCCAGCAGCTTGGCCCGAGGGGGCTTGGATGAAAAACTGTTTTTT.

The chain combines TRBV20-1 with TRBJ2-7; no reliable D call. Looked up from germline, CDR1 is DFQATT and CDR2 is SNEGSKA (reference sequence). V was cut by 3 bases and J by 2 bases, with 5 bases left in between. The CDR3 length is 11 residues. The CDR3 protein is CSASGPYEQYF. In nucleotides, the CDR3 is TGCAGTGCTAGCGGCCCCTACGAGCAGTACTTC.

The V call is TRBV27, the J call TRBJ1-6; no firm D call. The germline V and J ends were trimmed by 3 bases and 14 bases, with 17 bases remaining between them. The CDR3 covers 14 residues. Looked up from germline, CDR1 is MNHEY and CDR2 is SMNVEV (reference sequence). The CDR3 protein is CASSFSLAGWALHF. The CDR3 coding sequence is TGTGCCAGCAGTTTTTCCCTAGCGGGTTGGGCCCTCCACTTT.

The gene calls are TRBV28 and TRBJ2-5; D possibly matches TRBD1 or TRBD2 (5 bases each). Germline-derived CDR1 and CDR2 are MDHEN and SYDVKM. CDR3 length equals 14 residues. The V and J ends lost 6 bases and 5 bases respectively, with 16 bases between them. In nucleotides, the CDR3 is TGTGCCAGCAGACTATACGGGGCGAGTGAGACCCAGTACTTC. Protein sequence: CASRLYGASETQYF.

The gene calls are TRBV4-1 and TRBJ1-5; D may be TRBD1 (5 bases). Between the trimmed V and J ends, which lost 4 bases and 6 bases, there was a span of 16 bases. The CDR3 covers 15 residues. The V gene's germline CDR1 is MGHRA and CDR2 YSYEKL. The CDR3 bases are TGCGCCAGCAGCCGCTTGCTGAGGGACGGTCAGCCCCAGCATTTT. It codes for CASSRLLRDGQPQHF.

The chain has TRBV24-1 and TRBJ2-1, with TRBD1 matching over 7 bases. The CDR3 runs 16 residues. The ends lost 5 bases at V and 3 bases at J; junction bases unmatched: 9. Germline values: CDR1 KGHDR, CDR2 SFDVKD. CDR3: CATSGDRDSNYNEQFF. The CDR3 DNA reads TGTGCCACCAGTGGGGACCGGGACAGCAACTACAATGAGCAGTTCTTC.

The rearrangement joins TRBV28 to TRBJ1-2, with a possible D match to TRBD1 (5 bases). V dropped 6 bases and J dropped 6 bases, with 14 bases sitting between them. This CDR3 region has 13 residues. Germline loops: CDR1 MDHEN, CDR2 SYDVKM. As DNA, the CDR3 is TGTGCCAGCAGACCCCGACAGCGCGATGGCTACACCTTC. As protein: CASRPRQRDGYTF.